The 26 T cell receptor beta chains given below trace back to one sample, sequenced in a study of T cell repertoires in ileal Crohn's disease. Repertoires were generated with immunoSEQ multiplex PCR, while TCRdb's copy carries only in-frame clones and drops some. The profile covers more than 60,000 clones, with roughly nine tenths appearing a single time and roughly 2% taken by the ten largest. Time point described: neoterminal ileum biopsy at postoperative endoscopy, about 6 months after surgery. The sample comprised ileal tissue. The receptors here all came from an adult with Crohn's disease.

The chain combines TRBV7-8 with TRBJ2-7; 11 bases fit TRBD2. This CDR3 has 15 amino acids. J gave up 2 bases and V 0 bases, and 0 bases lay outside the gene matches. The V gene's germline CDR1 is SGHVS and CDR2 FQNEAQ. CDR3 sequence: CASSLASGGAYEQYV. In DNA, the CDR3 is TGTGCCAGCAGCTTAGCTAGCGGGGGGGCCTACGAGCAGTACGTC.

Written as DNA, the CDR3 is TGTGCTAGTGGTTTGACGACCGGGACTAGCGGGAGTCGTCCGTACTTC. It yields the protein CASGLTTGTSGSRPYF. The V call is TRBV12-5, the J call TRBJ2-4, with TRBD2 matching over 14 bases. CDR3 length: 16 residues. After removal of 2 bases from V and 15 bases from J, the junction contained 12 bases not matched to a gene. From germline, CDR1 is LGHNT and CDR2 FRNRAP.

The chain couples TRBV27 to TRBJ1-2; TRBD1 matches 11 bases. The germline CDR1 and CDR2 sequences are MNHEY and SMNVEV (reference sequence). The trim removed 7 bases at V and 7 bases at J, leaving 8 bases unmatched. The CDR3 extends over 14 amino acids. The DNA for the CDR3 is TGTGCCAGCAAAGAGGACAGGGGGCGGGGTGGCTACACCTTC. Encoded protein: CASKEDRGRGGYTF.

This chain uses TRBV28 with TRBJ1-2, with 8 bases aligning to TRBD1. Trimming cost V 4 bases and J 8 bases; bases outside gene matches: 6. Germline V gene data show CDR1 as MDHEN and CDR2 as SYDVKM. The length of the CDR3 is 13 residues. Here the CDR3 DNA reads TGTGCCAGCAGTTCGACAGGGGAAGGGGGCTACACCTTC. This sequence encodes CASSSTGEGGYTF.

The chain couples TRBV10-3 to TRBJ1-2; the D gene is possibly TRBD1 (5 bases). There are 12 residues in the CDR3. Trimming pared 11 bases from V and 5 bases from J, leaving 15 bases between. Germline CDR1 is ENHRY and CDR2 is SYGVKD. The CDR3 nucleotides read TGTGCCGCATCCAGGGATAGGTATGGCTACACCTTC. Translating it yields CAASRDRYGYTF.

The chain is built from TRBV5-4 and TRBJ2-7, with D perhaps TRBD2 (6 bases). This CDR3 is 15 amino acids long. Per the germline V gene, CDR1 is SGHNT and CDR2 is YYREEE (reference sequence). Trimming took off 4 bases at V and 1 base at J, with 15 bases between the two ends. The CDR3: CASSLGLDGSYEQYF. The DNA for the CDR3 is TGTGCCAGCAGCCTGGGACTTGACGGGTCCTACGAGCAGTACTTC.

This rearrangement joins TRBV15 to TRBJ1-5, with D possibly matching TRBD1 (5 bases). With 2 bases removed from V and 2 bases from J, the gap between germline ends came to 13 bases. CDR3 length equals 16 residues. CDR1 LNHNV and CDR2 YYDKDF come from the germline V gene (reference sequence). The CDR3: CATSRIGRGGNQPQHF. CDR3 DNA sequence: TGTGCCACCAGCAGAATTGGGCGGGGGGGCAATCAGCCCCAGCATTTT.

This clone was recorded once. The chain uses TRBV29-1 and TRBJ2-7; no clear D gene. The CDR3 runs to 11 residues. CDR1 and CDR2 from the germline V gene are SQVTM and ANQGSEA. Trimming pared 6 bases from V and 3 bases from J, leaving 9 bases between. The CDR3 coding sequence is TGCAGCGTAGGCGGAATCTACGAGCAGTACTTC. It specifies CSVGGIYEQYF.

V and J are TRBV19 and TRBJ1-2, with 7 bases that match TRBD1. Losses at the gene ends were 0 bases for V and 2 bases for J; bases not matched to a gene: 6. Germline V CDR1 and CDR2: LNHDA, SQIVND (reference sequence). The CDR3 runs to 16 residues. The CDR3 spells CASSIDADRPNYGYTF. The CDR3 DNA reads as TGTGCCAGTAGTATAGATGCGGACAGGCCGAACTATGGCTACACCTTC.

The V call is TRBV28, the J call TRBJ1-2, with 7 positions matching TRBD1. CDR3 length equals 14 residues. Germline lookup yields CDR1 MDHEN and CDR2 SYDVKM. V lost 5 bases and J lost 6; bases outside the gene matches: 9. The CDR3 DNA follows: TGTGCCAGCAGTAATGAGGGGGCCCGTGATGGCTACACCTTC. Encoded protein: CASSNEGARDGYTF.

The V gene is TRBV28, the J gene TRBJ1-2; D not certain. The CDR3 is 14 residues long. With 3 bases removed from V and 4 bases from J, the gap between germline ends came to 12 bases. CDR1 and CDR2 from the germline V gene are MDHEN and SYDVKM. In DNA, the CDR3 is TGTGCCAGCAGTTTGCGGGGTGTGGTCTATGGCTACACCTTC. It is translated as CASSLRGVVYGYTF.

The rearrangement uses TRBV5-1 and TRBJ2-4; D is possibly TRBD1 (6 bases). This CDR3 is 13 amino acids long. Trimming took 5 bases from V and 4 from J, leaving 10 bases between them. Germline CDR1 SGHRS, CDR2 YFSETQ. CDR3 sequence reads: CASRQGNKNIQYF. The CDR3 DNA is TGCGCCAGCAGACAGGGAAATAAAAACATTCAGTACTTC. Looking up the rest from reference TRBV5-1 and TRBJ2-4 gives the full variable domain: KAGVTQTPRYLIKTRGQQVTLSCSPISGHRSVSWYQQTPGQGLQFLFEYFSETQRNKGNFPGRFSGRQFSNSRSEMNVSTLELGDSALYLCASRQGNKNIQYFGAGTRLSVL.

This clone came up many times. The chain has TRBV9 and TRBJ2-1; D is ambiguous. V was cut by 2 bases and J by 7 bases, with 10 bases left in between. This CDR3 has 13 residues. Germline V gene data show CDR1 as SGDLS and CDR2 as YYNGEE. The CDR3 coding sequence is TGTGCCAGCAGCGTTAGTCCTGCGAATGAGCAGTTCTTC. Translated, it gives CASSVSPANEQFF.

The chain joins TRBV18 to TRBJ2-2; 9 bases are a match to TRBD1. The germline V gene has CDR1 KGHSH and CDR2 LQKENI. The length of the CDR3 is 17 residues. The junction had 9 bases not matched to a gene; V was cut back by 1 base and J by 6 bases. CDR3 amino acids: CASSPLPGQGSAGELFF. The CDR3, as DNA: TGTGCCAGCTCACCACTTCCGGGACAGGGTTCCGCCGGGGAGCTGTTTTTT.

A few counts support this clone. The sample contains more than one DNA sequence encoding this CDR3. The chain carries TRBV28 and TRBJ1-2, with D hard to call. Germline V gives CDR1 MDHEN, CDR2 SYDVKM. Deletions cut 3 bases from V and 4 bases from J, with 6 bases between. The CDR3 covers 12 residues. The CDR3 nucleotides are TGTGCCAGCAGTTTGGGCTTCTATGGCTACACCTTC. Translated, it gives CASSLGFYGYTF.

The chain combines TRBV5-4 with TRBJ2-5; D call uncertain. CDR1 SGHNT and CDR2 YYREEE come from the germline V gene (reference sequence). This CDR3 region has 12 residues. Trimming removed 0 bases at V and 5 bases at J, with 5 bases between. The CDR3 nucleotides are TGTGCCAGCAGCTTGGGGGCGGAGACCCAGTACTTC. This codes for CASSLGAETQYF.

V usage is TRBV7-2 and J usage is TRBJ1-5, with D uncertain. The CDR3 sequence is 15 residues long. The V end was cut by 1 base, the J end by 5 bases, with 12 bases between. Germline CDR1 and CDR2: SGHTA and FQGNSA. CDR3: CASSLGSTNYQPQHF. The CDR3 region has the DNA TGTGCCAGCAGCTTAGGTTCCACGAACTATCAGCCCCAGCATTTT. The complete variable domain, with remaining parts taken from reference TRBV7-2 and TRBJ1-5, reads GAGVSQSPSNKVTEKGKDVELRCDPISGHTALYWYRQSLGQGLEFLIYFQGNSAPDKSGLPSDRFSAERTGGSVSTLTIQRTQQEDSAVYLCASSLGSTNYQPQHFGDGTRLSIL.

Comment on this clone: A read error may produce the germline difference seen at one junction end. This chain links TRBV6-1 with TRBJ2-3; 11 bases line up with TRBD2. The V gene's germline CDR1 is MNHNS and CDR2 SASEGT. This CDR3 region has 14 residues. The CDR3 nucleotides are TGTGCCAGCAGTTTAGCGGGGGGGCCTGAAACCGGCCATTTT. Translation: CASSLAGGPETGHF.

This clone was seen more than once but under ten times. The V and J genes are TRBV5-4 and TRBJ2-5; possible D gene TRBD1, 7 bases. The CDR3 has 15 residues. V lost 3 bases and J 4 bases, leaving 16 bases between the germline ends. Germline loops: CDR1 SGHNT, CDR2 YYREEE (reference sequence). For the CDR3, the DNA is TGTGCCAGCAGCTCCAGGGGGGCGAAAGGAGAGACCCAGTACTTC. It specifies CASSSRGAKGETQYF.

This clone was seen a single time. The gene calls are TRBV5-8 and TRBJ2-2, with 7 bases matching TRBD1. V shed 4 bases and J 4 bases; nucleotides not matched to a gene: 10. Germline V gene data show CDR1 as SGHTS and CDR2 as YDEGEE. The CDR3 extends over 16 amino acids. The CDR3, as DNA: TGTGCCAGCAGCCCCGCCCGGGACAGTTCCACCGGGGAGCTGTTTTTT. As protein: CASSPARDSSTGELFF.

The chain employs TRBV4-1 and TRBJ1-1; the D gene is possibly TRBD1 (6 bases). V was pared by 1 base and J by 4 bases, with 13 bases between. The CDR3 loop spans 15 amino acids. Germline CDR1 MGHRA, CDR2 YSYEKL. CDR3 sequence (DNA): TGCGCCAGCAGCCAAGTACCAGGGGAAAGCACTGAAGCTTTCTTT. It specifies CASSQVPGESTEAFF.

There are a few counts of this clone. The chain employs TRBV19 and TRBJ1-2; D gene unclear. Trimming took 4 bases from V and 8 from J, leaving 20 bases between them. The CDR3 runs to 15 residues. Germline assignment: CDR1 LNHDA and CDR2 SQIVND (reference sequence). Here the CDR3 DNA reads TGTGCCAGTAGTACCCACCTAAGACCAGGCGCAGGCTACACCTTC. It yields the protein CASSTHLRPGAGYTF.

The chain couples TRBV18 to TRBJ1-2; 7 bases match TRBD1. The junction had 25 bases not matched to a gene; V was cut back by 1 base and J by 8 bases. The CDR3 totals 20 residues. Germline CDR1 is KGHSH and CDR2 is LQKENI. The CDR3 spells CASSPRRETGEVGKIEGYTF. CDR3 DNA sequence: TGTGCCAGCTCACCACGAAGGGAAACAGGGGAAGTTGGAAAAATAGAGGGCTACACCTTC.

This chain joins TRBV7-7 and TRBJ2-2; D gene ambiguous. V dropped 1 base and J dropped 7 bases, with 4 bases sitting between them. The CDR3 totals 12 residues. Germline V lookup: CDR1 SSHAT, CDR2 FNYEAQ (reference sequence). This CDR3 reads CASSLVNGELFF. Written as DNA, the CDR3 is TGTGCCAGCAGCTTAGTTAACGGGGAGCTGTTTTTT.

The chain employs TRBV11-2 and TRBJ2-7; D is possibly TRBD2 (6 bases). The germline CDR1 and CDR2 sequences are SGHAT and FQNNGV. Trimming took off 2 bases at V and 3 bases at J, with 8 bases between the two ends. The CDR3 loop spans 13 amino acids. The DNA for the CDR3 is TGTGCCAGCAGCTTACGGGAGAACTACGAGCAGTACTTC. This sequence encodes CASSLRENYEQYF.

The V gene is TRBV7-9, the J gene TRBJ1-3; no firm D call. Germline V gene lookup returns CDR1 SEHNR and CDR2 FQNEAQ (reference sequence). Trimming shortened V by 5 bases and J by 5 bases, and 19 bases separated the two germline ends. The CDR3 totals 16 residues. CDR3 nucleotides: TGTGCCAGCAGCCAAGAGGGCACAATTGACCGAAACACCATATATTTT. Amino acid sequence: CASSQEGTIDRNTIYF.